This T cell receptor beta chain derives from a study of T cell responses to AZD1222 COVID-19 vaccine. General observations from the study: Targets within unmutated variant regions were reportedly found for nearly half of spike-specific TCRs. With dominance at 160-218 and 743-854, vaccine-associated CD4 TCRs spanned spike. White British donors predominated, females outnumbered males, and clonal diversity was possibly underestimated.

The CDR3 length is 15 residues. The V and J ends lost 7 bases and 3 bases, in that order; junction bases with no gene match: 8. The germline gives CDR1 MNHEY, CDR2 SVGEGT. Turning to this clone: Its antigen is as yet unknown.

The table came from immunoSEQ multiplex PCR; TCRdb's copy has only in-frame clones and leaves some out. The sample gives about 110,000 clones, about 92% of which show up once; roughly 1.1% is in the top ten. Here the sequenced sample was peripheral blood, taken on day 0 of AZD1222 vaccination. This receptor was identified in an adult in good health. This chain uses TRBV6-2 or TRBV6-3 with TRBJ2-5; 10 nucleotides line up with TRBD2. CDR3 sequence: CASTPSGGAKETQYF. The CDR3, as DNA: TGTGCCAGCACCCCTAGCGGGGGAGCCAAAGAGACCCAGTACTTC.